Listed here are 8 T cell receptor beta chains from one sample, sequenced in a study of early stage breast cancer tumors. The table came from immunoSEQ multiplex PCR; TCRdb's copy has only in-frame clones and leaves some out. The sample lists about 72,000 clones, around 80% occurring once. The material sequenced was blood. These receptors originate from a person aged 55 to 75 with breast cancer.

The chain joins TRBV28 to TRBJ2-7, with 9 nucleotides matching TRBD1. V lost 5 bases, J lost 2 bases, and 7 bases stayed unmatched. Germline V gene lookup returns CDR1 MDHEN and CDR2 SYDVKM. This CDR3 spans 15 amino acids. The DNA for the CDR3 is TGTGCCAGCAGTCCCGCCCGGGACAGGGCCTACGAGCAGTACTTC. As protein: CASSPARDRAYEQYF. Complete variable domain (other parts from reference TRBV28 and TRBJ2-7): DVKVTQSSRYLVKRTGEKVFLECVQDMDHENMFWYRQDPGLGLRLIYFSYDVKMKEKGDIPEGYSVSREKKERFSLILESASTNQTSMYLCASSPARDRAYEQYFGPGTRLTVT.

The rearrangement uses TRBV10-3 and TRBJ2-1; 9 positions agree with TRBD1. J gave up 7 bases and V 1 base, and 11 bases lay outside the gene matches. CDR1 is ENHRY, CDR2 SYGVKD, per germline. The CDR3 consists of 17 residues. CDR3 residues: CAISELKTGGASNEQFF. CDR3 nucleotide sequence: TGTGCCATCAGTGAGTTAAAAACAGGGGGCGCTTCAAATGAGCAGTTCTTC.

CDR3 sequence: CASSLTGANQPQHF. CDR3 nucleotide sequence: TGTGCCAGCAGTTTGACAGGGGCTAATCAGCCCCAGCATTTT. The rearrangement uses TRBV6-5 and TRBJ1-5; 8 bases line up with TRBD1. Germline V gene lookup returns CDR1 MNHEY and CDR2 SVGAGI. The CDR3 length is 14 residues. V shed 4 bases and J 4 bases; nucleotides not matched to a gene: 3.

The chain employs TRBV30 and TRBJ1-6; the D gene is possibly TRBD1 (6 bases). Germline-derived CDR1 and CDR2 are GTSNPN and SVGIG (reference sequence). The CDR3 has 14 residues. V was pared by 4 bases and J by 9 bases, with 16 bases between. CDR3 loop: CAWTRTAGGSPLHF. In nucleotides, the CDR3 is TGTGCCTGGACCCGGACAGCCGGGGGTTCACCCCTCCACTTT.

The chain employs TRBV5-1 and TRBJ1-4, with D perhaps TRBD1 (6 bases). This CDR3 has 14 amino acids. Trimming cost V 4 bases and J 5 bases, with 12 bases left between them. Germline CDR1 reads SGHRS; CDR2 reads YFSETQ. The CDR3 here is CASSLGQGNEKLFF. The CDR3, as DNA: TGCGCCAGCAGCCTGGGGCAGGGGAATGAAAAACTGTTTTTT.

The chain combines TRBV7-2 with TRBJ2-1, with 7 bases identical to TRBD2. The germline V gene has CDR1 SGHTA and CDR2 FQGNSA. The CDR3 spans 15 residues. Losses at the gene ends were 5 bases for V and 8 bases for J; bases not matched to a gene: 12. The chain's CDR3 is CASSALAGAMDEQFF. DNA of the CDR3: TGTGCCAGCAGCGCCTTAGCGGGTGCCATGGATGAGCAGTTCTTC.

This clone was counted only a few times. The V gene is TRBV19, the J gene TRBJ2-3; D remains ambiguous. V dropped 11 bases and J dropped 4 bases, with 22 bases sitting between them. The germline V gene encodes CDR1 LNHDA and CDR2 SQIVND (reference sequence). The CDR3 is made up of 15 amino acids. CDR3 sequence reads: CASKARWNGPDTQYF. In nucleotides, the CDR3 is TGTGCCTCCAAGGCCCGTTGGAACGGCCCAGATACGCAGTATTTT.

This clone was recorded only once. The chain joins TRBV10-3 to TRBJ2-5, with unresolved D. The end of the DNA aligns better with TRBJ2-7, so the J call may be wrong. This CDR3 comprises 14 residues. Germline values: CDR1 ENHRY, CDR2 SYGVKD. CDR3 in DNA: TGTGCCATCAGGACCCCACCGCCTCTCTACGAGCAGTACTTC. This translates into CAIRTPPPLYEQYF.